The 14 T cell receptor beta chains below were found in one sample sequenced in a study of T cell responses to AZD1222 COVID-19 vaccine. TCRdb's copy holds only in-frame clones and misses some; the assay was immunoSEQ multiplex PCR. Of 150,000 to 200,000 clones in the sample, approximately 92% were seen once. Sequencing was performed on peripheral blood, taken on day 0 of AZD1222 vaccination. The receptors here all came from an adult in good health.

V is TRBV6-5 and J is TRBJ1-2, with TRBD1 identical over 12 bases. The CDR3 has 15 residues. With 4 bases clipped from V and 4 bases from J, the junction kept 4 bases outside the gene matches. CDR1 MNHEY and CDR2 SVGAGI come from the germline V gene. CDR3 region: CASSSGTGGSYGYTF. The CDR3, as DNA: TGTGCCAGCAGTTCCGGGACAGGGGGCTCCTATGGCTACACCTTC.

This clone was observed a single time. The chain employs TRBV3-1 (or the pseudogene TRBV3-2) and TRBJ1-2, with D tentatively TRBD1 (5 bases). The germline CDR1 and CDR2 sequences are LGHDT and YNNKEL (reference sequence). Trimming left V 1 base short and J 4 bases short, with 7 bases between. The CDR3 loop spans 13 amino acids. Here the CDR3 DNA reads TGTGCCAGCAGCCAAGGGCAGGGCTATGGCTACACCTTC. Encoded protein: CASSQGQGYGYTF.

V usage is TRBV18 and J usage is TRBJ2-7; D assignment may be TRBD1 or TRBD2 (6 bases each). V gave up 3 bases and J gave up 4 bases, with 19 bases separating them. Germline CDR1 and CDR2: KGHSH and LQKENI. This CDR3 is built from 16 residues. CDR3 sequence: CASSPRGLTSLYEQYF. CDR3 nucleotides: TGTGCCAGCTCACCTCGGGGGCTTACCTCCCTATACGAGCAGTACTTC.

The table lists this clone with a count of one. The chain couples TRBV3-1 (or the pseudogene TRBV3-2) to TRBJ2-1; D assignment may be TRBD1 or TRBD2 (6 bases each). The CDR3 covers 14 residues. CDR1 LGHDT and CDR2 YNNKEL come from the germline V gene (reference sequence). Trimming stripped 4 bases from V and 1 base from J, with 8 bases between. The CDR3 DNA reads TGTGCCAGCAGCCTAGGGGGGTCCTACAATGAGCAGTTCTTC. This sequence encodes CASSLGGSYNEQFF.

The sample holds one count of this clone. The V call is TRBV6-2 or TRBV6-3, the J call TRBJ1-5; 7 bases line up with TRBD1. The CDR3 contains 13 residues. From germline, CDR1 is MNHEY and CDR2 SVGEGT. Trimming took 6 bases from V and 9 from J; bases not matched to a gene: 8. The CDR3 DNA follows: TGTGCCAGCAGCTTAGGGGGCGGGGGGCCCCAGCATTTT. This encodes CASSLGGGGPQHF.

This chain uses TRBV7-9 with TRBJ2-3, with 10 bases aligning to TRBD2. Germline CDR1 is SEHNR and CDR2 is FQNEAQ (reference sequence). With 3 bases clipped from V and 1 base from J, the junction kept 4 bases outside the gene matches. The CDR3 runs to 16 residues. CDR3 in amino acids: CASSFALAGGTDTQYF. DNA for the CDR3: TGTGCCAGCAGCTTCGCCCTAGCGGGGGGCACAGATACGCAGTATTTT.

The CDR3 region has the DNA TGTGCCAGCAGCTTAACGGGGGGAAACATGAACACTGAAGCTTTCTTT. Translated: CASSLTGGNMNTEAFF. The chain has TRBV11-1 and TRBJ1-1; possible D gene TRBD1, 5 bases. The germline CDR1 and CDR2 sequences are SGHAT and FQDESV (reference sequence). V dropped 2 bases and J dropped 0 bases, with 13 bases sitting between them. The CDR3 loop spans 16 amino acids.

This clone was seen a single time. This chain connects TRBV28 to TRBJ1-1; no reliable D call. In germline, CDR1 is MDHEN, CDR2 SYDVKM. CDR3 length: 12 amino acids. Trimming stripped 1 base from V and 7 bases from J, with 7 bases between. Here the CDR3 reads CASSLFWDEAFF. The CDR3 nucleotides read TGTGCCAGCAGTTTATTTTGGGATGAAGCTTTCTTT.

This sequence joins TRBV11-2 and TRBJ2-2, with D hard to call. Trimming removed 3 bases from V and 3 bases from J, with 8 bases in between. There are 14 residues in the CDR3. CDR1 and CDR2 from the germline V gene are SGHAT and FQNNGV. The CDR3 protein is CASSFNVDTGELFF. The CDR3 bases are TGTGCCAGCAGCTTCAATGTGGACACCGGGGAGCTGTTTTTT.

The chain combines TRBV30 with TRBJ1-5; 7 positions match TRBD1. Germline CDR1 is GTSNPN and CDR2 is SVGIG (reference sequence). Germline trimming cut 0 bases from V and 0 bases from J; bases unmatched to any gene: 5. The CDR3 totals 16 residues. CDR3: CAWSVRGTVSNQPQHF. CDR3 nucleotides: TGTGCCTGGAGTGTACGGGGGACAGTTAGCAATCAGCCCCAGCATTTT.

The rearrangement links TRBV5-1 to TRBJ1-4; TRBD1 matches at 7 bases. Germline V gives CDR1 SGHRS, CDR2 YFSETQ. Trimming took 0 bases from V and 0 from J; bases not matched to a gene: 5. This CDR3 has 17 residues. The DNA for the CDR3 is TGCGCCAGCAGCTTGGAGCCAGGGGGTCCAACTAATGAAAAACTGTTTTTT. As protein: CASSLEPGGPTNEKLFF.

The V call is TRBV6-5, the J call TRBJ1-1; 11 bases map to TRBD1. With V trimmed by 7 bases and J by 4 bases, 5 bases remained unmatched. This CDR3 spans 14 amino acids. CDR1 and CDR2 from the germline V gene are MNHEY and SVGAGI. The CDR3 reads CASTYGTGGTEAFF. DNA of the CDR3: TGTGCCAGCACCTATGGGACAGGGGGCACTGAAGCTTTCTTT.

The J gene is TRBJ2-2, the V gene TRBV6-2 or TRBV6-3, with 7 positions matching TRBD1. Germline CDR1 is MNHEY and CDR2 is SVGEGT. The junction had 8 bases not matched to a gene; V was cut back by 3 bases and J by 7 bases. The CDR3 consists of 15 residues. The CDR3 spells CASSYEGALVGELFF. Here the CDR3 DNA reads TGTGCCAGCAGTTATGAGGGGGCGCTCGTCGGGGAGCTGTTTTTT.

The chain has TRBV5-1 and TRBJ2-7; D not resolved. V lost 5 bases, J lost 0 bases, and 21 bases lay in between. CDR1 is SGHRS and CDR2 is YFSETQ in the germline V gene. The CDR3 runs 17 residues. This chain's CDR3 is CASSLPTRSASSYEQYF. CDR3 coding DNA: TGCGCCAGCAGTCTCCCCACGCGGTCAGCTAGCTCCTACGAGCAGTACTTC.